Detailed here is one T cell receptor (beta chain). The sample originates from a study of blood T cell repertoires in COVID-19. The germline gives CDR1 LNHDA, CDR2 SQIVND (reference sequence). Trimming shortened V by 2 bases and J by 1 base, and 8 bases separated the two germline ends. This CDR3 has 14 residues. Assay used: immunoSEQ multiplex PCR; TCRdb lists only in-frame clones, some missing. This sample has roughly 63,000 clones, with 80% to 90% found just once. The rearrangement joins TRBV19 to TRBJ1-2, with no clear D. This TCR derives from a man in his fifties with acute or convalescent COVID-19. The sample was peripheral blood. CDR3 amino acids: CASSIHRDNYGYTF. CDR3 DNA: TGTGCCAGTAGTATACACCGGGATAACTATGGCTACACCTTC.